This T cell receptor beta chain is drawn from a study of CD8 T cells in Susac syndrome. The RNA, about 0.5 to 1 ug, was put through reverse transcription using random hexamers. Amplification of TCR beta CDR3 spanned 54 Vbeta and 13 Jbeta via immunoSEQ multiplex PCR. TCRdb ran MiXCR on the immunoSEQ multiplex PCR reads and lists one entry per CDR3 protein. Seen here are some 130,000 distinct CDR3 sequences, approximately 95% observed once, and the top ten hold approximately 0.18%. Sequencing used CD8+ T cells from PBMCs. The origin of this receptor is a human donor with Susac syndrome.

CDR3 sequence: CSAGLEAGTEQYF. CDR3 sequence (DNA): TGCAGCGCTGGCCTTGAGGCCGGGACCGAGCAGTACTTC. This sequence joins TRBV29-1 and TRBJ2-7, with D possibly being TRBD1 or TRBD2 (5 bases each). CDR1 SQVTM and CDR2 ANQGSEA come from the germline V gene. The CDR3 has 13 amino acids. Trimming cost V 7 bases and J 6 bases, with 19 bases left between them.